This T cell receptor beta chain was sequenced in a study of Ad26.COV2.S vaccination and SARS-CoV-2 variants. Background on the study: Donor allocation was to the COV1001 Ad26.COV2.S trial arm. The vaccine Ad26.COV2.S was put into the muscle once, or twice with 56 days between.

Remarks on this clone: The antigen is unknown.

As to treatment: roughly 19 received Ad26.COV2.S at low or high dose, single or two shots; 5 received placebo; per-sample allocation not given. Specimen acquisition occurred on day 63 following the initial vaccine or placebo injection. Study outcomes and limitations: Post-vaccination spike-specific CD8+ and CD4+ T cell responses reportedly had substantial breadth.

Per the germline V gene, CDR1 is KGHDR and CDR2 is SFDVKD. This CDR3 contains 15 residues. Trimming took 2 bases from V and 5 from J; bases not matched to a gene: 4. Libraries were prepared by immunoSEQ multiplex PCR; TCRdb keeps only in-frame clonotypes and omits some of them. The sample records about 680,000 clones, approximately 88% being singletons. The rearrangement links TRBV24-1 to TRBJ2-1; TRBD1 matches at 8 bases. This clonotype was obtained from a person between 18 and 65 years old who received the Ad26.COV2.S COVID-19 vaccine or a placebo. The sequencing used peripheral blood, collected in a trial of Ad26.COV2.S vaccine versus placebo. This chain's CDR3 is CATSDSDRVDNEQFF. CDR3 bases: TGTGCCACCAGTGATTCGGACAGGGTGGACAATGAGCAGTTCTTC.